The rows below give T cell receptor beta chains drawn from one sample of a study of cytomegalovirus exposure and HLA in healthy donors. Generated by immunoSEQ multiplex PCR, the TCRdb table keeps only in-frame clones and is missing some. The data show roughly 180,000 clones, roughly 80% seen once. The sequencing sample was made of PBMCs. All receptors derive from a female donor in good health and CMV-seronegative. The conserved cysteine and the conserved F or W are not part of the CDR3 here. Fields, in order: J gene, V gene, CDR3 protein.

>TRBJ1-4|TRBV10-1
ASSAGGYEKLF
>TRBJ1-1|TRBV6-5
ASSRGQGEAF
>TRBJ1-1|TRBV15
ATRGPGTPVEAF
>TRBJ2-1|TRBV7-2
ASSFTGMRSEQF
>TRBJ2-5|TRBV30
AWSVQYQETQY
>TRBJ1-5|TRBV2
ASGRGEGQPQH
>TRBJ2-2|TRBV30
AWSVRGAGELF
>TRBJ2-1|TRBV7-3
ASSLVPNRVLNEQF
>TRBJ1-1|TRBV27
ASSPPPTGATEAF
>TRBJ1-4|TRBV7-2
ASSPDRATNEKLF
>TRBJ2-7|TRBV2
ASSESLTGGNVYEQY
>TRBJ1-3|TRBV18
ASSPSSGNTIY
>TRBJ1-5|TRBV30
AWSFRSNQPQH
>TRBJ1-2|TRBV7-9
ASSLGRTGDYGYT
>TRBJ2-7|TRBV4-1
ASSQALAGSYEQY
>TRBJ1-2|TRBV6-5
ASSLTANYGYT
>TRBJ2-7|TRBV29-1
SVGDRVGEQY
>TRBJ2-5|TRBV6-5
ASSYSAGGGVETQY
>TRBJ2-5|TRBV27
ASSFPPISAEETQY
>TRBJ2-7|TRBV28
ASSLLGGSRYEQY
>TRBJ1-5|TRBV7-2
ASSLGGPSNQPQH
>TRBJ2-7|TRBV27
ASSQRAGTGVYEQY
>TRBJ1-3|TRBV4-1
ASSQVVVSGNTIY
>TRBJ2-6|TRBV28
ASSFTNVLT
>TRBJ2-5|TRBV4-2
ASSQELAGFKETQY
>TRBJ2-7|TRBV5-1
ASSLLGPYEQY
>TRBJ2-7|TRBV10-1
ARVLAGKLREQY
>TRBJ2-2|TRBV9
ASSVRGTGELF
>.|TRBV5-1
ASSLVPPGQGHEQY
>TRBJ2-1|TRBV4-2
ASSAETSGRGFNEQF
>TRBJ1-1|TRBV30
ASNRGYTEAF
>TRBJ2-2|TRBV11-3
ASSSRDRNTGELF
>TRBJ1-5|TRBV27
ASQPGSPKGPQH
>TRBJ1-6|TRBV6-5
ASSYSGQGASPLH
>TRBJ1-2|TRBV30
AWINREGGYT
>TRBJ1-2|TRBV28
ALGQGALGYT
>TRBJ2-5|TRBV30
AWSEGTIQETQY
>TRBJ2-7|TRBV6-6
ASSYGREKERY
>TRBJ1-1|TRBV9
ASSVKERTEAF
>TRBJ2-7|TRBV5-1
ASSLDRAYEQY
>TRBJ2-1|TRBV4-3
ASSRGTGEPYNEQF
>TRBJ1-5|TRBV7-2
ASSLGGAGAQH
>TRBJ2-1|TRBV9
ASSPTGSSYNEQF
>TRBJ2-2|TRBV27
ASSPTGGSDTGELF
>TRBJ1-6|TRBV5-6
ASTYRPGQGNSPLH
>TRBJ2-7|TRBV7-2
ASSGGRQGPYEQY
>TRBJ2-7|TRBV19
ASSITGGPYEQY
>TRBJ1-2|TRBV14
ASSQVNGGNGYT
>TRBJ1-6|TRBV2
ASSGRNSPLH
>.|TRBV28
ASRRGGNSYEQY
>TRBJ1-1|TRBV7-6
ASSLALGNSVEAF
>TRBJ1-5|TRBV5-5
ASSGTGGSNQPQH
>TRBJ1-2|TRBV6-1
ASSVSGNYGYT